This T cell receptor beta chain originates from a study of T cells after yellow fever vaccination. This clonotype was seen many times. The junction departs from the called germline gene at one end, perhaps through a read error. TCRdb itself ran the 5' RACE reads through MiXCR, one entry per CDR3 protein. Of some 260,000 distinct CDR3 sequences detected, around 5.3% appear once; the ten largest clones hold more than 3%. The CDR3 loop spans 14 amino acids. Germline loops: CDR1 DFQATT, CDR2 SNEGSKA (reference sequence). This chain uses TRBV20-1 with TRBJ2-7; D might be TRBD1 or TRBD2, each matching 6 bases. This material consisted of CD4+ T cells sorted from PBMCs, taken on the day of the yellow fever booster vaccination. The clonotype originates from a man in his late teens or twenties who received the YFV17D yellow fever vaccine. The CDR3 protein is CSARGGTETYEQYF. CDR3 coding DNA: TGCAGTGCGAGAGGGGGGACTGAGACCTACGAGCAGTACTTC.